The source of this T cell receptor beta chain is a study of T cells after yellow fever vaccination. Germline V gives CDR1 SGHTA, CDR2 FQGNSA. Trimming took off 4 bases at V and 5 bases at J, with 18 bases between the two ends. The CDR3 spans 15 residues. Using its own MiXCR run on the 5' RACE reads, TCRdb lists one record per CDR3 protein. This sample has around 250,000 distinct CDR3 sequences; around 5.2% occur once, and the top ten carry more than 3%. V and J are TRBV7-2 and TRBJ2-7; D perhaps matches TRBD2 (5 bases). This clonotype originated in a man younger than 35 who received the YFV17D yellow fever vaccine. The sequencing here drew on CD4+ T cells sorted from PBMCs, taken on the day of the yellow fever booster vaccination. The CDR3: CASSSPGLAGDEQYV. As DNA, the CDR3 is TGTGCCAGCAGCTCCCCTGGTTTGGCGGGCGACGAGCAGTACGTC.